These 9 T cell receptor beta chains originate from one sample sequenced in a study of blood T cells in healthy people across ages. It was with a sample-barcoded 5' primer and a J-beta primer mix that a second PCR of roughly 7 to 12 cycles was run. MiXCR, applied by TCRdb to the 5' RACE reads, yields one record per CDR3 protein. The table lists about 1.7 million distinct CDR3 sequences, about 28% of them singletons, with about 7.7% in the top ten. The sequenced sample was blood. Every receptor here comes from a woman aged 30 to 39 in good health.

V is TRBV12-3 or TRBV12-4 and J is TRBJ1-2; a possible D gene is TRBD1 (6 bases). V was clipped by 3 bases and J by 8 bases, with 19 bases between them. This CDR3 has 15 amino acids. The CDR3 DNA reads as TGTGCCAGCAGTTTGGTACAGGGAGGCGTGTGGGGCTACACCTTC. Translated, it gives CASSLVQGGVWGYTF.

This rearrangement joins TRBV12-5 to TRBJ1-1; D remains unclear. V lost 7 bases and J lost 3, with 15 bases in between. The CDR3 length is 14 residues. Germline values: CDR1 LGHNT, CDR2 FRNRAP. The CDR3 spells CASAPSIRDTEAFF. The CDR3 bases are TGTGCTAGTGCCCCTTCGATCCGGGACACTGAAGCTTTCTTT.

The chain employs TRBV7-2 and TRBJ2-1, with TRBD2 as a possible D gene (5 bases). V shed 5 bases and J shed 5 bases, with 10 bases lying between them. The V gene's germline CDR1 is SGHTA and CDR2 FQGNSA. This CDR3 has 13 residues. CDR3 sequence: CASSRALDNEQFF. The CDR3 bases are TGTGCCAGCAGCCGGGCACTAGACAATGAGCAGTTCTTC.

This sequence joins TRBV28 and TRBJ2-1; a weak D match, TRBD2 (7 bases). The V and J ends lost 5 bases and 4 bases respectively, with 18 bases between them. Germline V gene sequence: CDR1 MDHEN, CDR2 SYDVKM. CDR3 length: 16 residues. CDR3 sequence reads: CASSGGGGSKYNEQFF. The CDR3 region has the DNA TGTGCCAGCAGTGGGGGAGGGGGGTCGAAATACAATGAGCAGTTCTTC. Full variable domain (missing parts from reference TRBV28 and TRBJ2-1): DVKVTQSSRYLVKRTGEKVFLECVQDMDHENMFWYRQDPGLGLRLIYFSYDVKMKEKGDIPEGYSVSREKKERFSLILESASTNQTSMYLCASSGGGGSKYNEQFFGPGTRLTVL.

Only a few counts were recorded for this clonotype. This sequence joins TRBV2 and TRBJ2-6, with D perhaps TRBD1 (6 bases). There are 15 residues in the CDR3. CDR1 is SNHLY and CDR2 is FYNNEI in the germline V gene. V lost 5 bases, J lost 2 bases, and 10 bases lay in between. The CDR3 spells CASSSEGAGANVLTF. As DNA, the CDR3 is TGTGCCAGCAGTTCCGAGGGGGCTGGGGCCAACGTCCTGACTTTC. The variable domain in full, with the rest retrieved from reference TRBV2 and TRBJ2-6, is EPEVTQTPSHQVTQMGQEVILRCVPISNHLYFYWYRQILGQKVEFLVSFYNNEISEKSEIFDDQFSVERPDGSNFTLKIRSTKLEDSAMYFCASSSEGAGANVLTFGAGSRLTVL.

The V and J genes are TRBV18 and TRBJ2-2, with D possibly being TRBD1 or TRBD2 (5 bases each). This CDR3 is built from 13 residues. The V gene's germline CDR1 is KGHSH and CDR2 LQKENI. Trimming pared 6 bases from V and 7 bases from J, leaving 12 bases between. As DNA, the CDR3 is TGTGCCAGCTCGCTTGGGACGGACGGGGAGCTGTTTTTT. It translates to CASSLGTDGELFF.

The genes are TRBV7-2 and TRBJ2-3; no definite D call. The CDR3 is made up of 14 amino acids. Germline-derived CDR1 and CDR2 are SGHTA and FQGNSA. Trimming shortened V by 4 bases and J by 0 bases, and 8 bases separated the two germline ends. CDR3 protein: CASSSLSSTDTQYF. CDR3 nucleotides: TGTGCCAGCAGCTCCCTCAGTAGCACAGATACGCAGTATTTT.

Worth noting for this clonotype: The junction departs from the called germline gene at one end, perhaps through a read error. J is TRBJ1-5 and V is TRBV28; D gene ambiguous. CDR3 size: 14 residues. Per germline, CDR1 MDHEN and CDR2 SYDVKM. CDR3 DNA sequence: TGTGCCAGCATCCTTGGAAACCTCAATCAGCCCCAGCGTTTT. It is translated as CASILGNLNQPQRF.

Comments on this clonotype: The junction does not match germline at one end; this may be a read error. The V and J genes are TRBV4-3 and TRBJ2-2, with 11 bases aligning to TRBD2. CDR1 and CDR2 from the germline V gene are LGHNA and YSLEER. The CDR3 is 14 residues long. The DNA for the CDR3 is TGCACCAGCAGCCTAGCGGGGGGCACCGGGGAGCTGTTTTTT. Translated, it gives CTSSLAGGTGELFF.